One sample yielded the 22 T cell receptor beta chains listed below, sequenced in a study of blood T cell repertoires in COVID-19. TCRdb's table, derived via immunoSEQ multiplex PCR, lists solely in-frame clones and lacks some. The sample includes hundreds of thousands of clones, 86% seen only once; the top ten take roughly 1.9%. What was sequenced was PBMCs or T cells enriched from blood (not recorded which). Source of these receptors: a woman in her 50s who had recovered from COVID-19.

The chain has TRBV2 and TRBJ2-5, with no clear D. Germline values: CDR1 SNHLY, CDR2 FYNNEI. The CDR3 loop spans 10 amino acids. V lost 8 bases, J lost 4 bases, and 5 bases lay in between. In DNA form, the CDR3 reads TGTGCCAGCTGTATAGAGACCCAGTACTTC. This sequence encodes CASCIETQYF.

This sequence joins TRBV25-1 and TRBJ2-5; D perhaps matches TRBD2 (5 bases). V was trimmed by 2 bases and J by 5 bases, leaving 9 bases between them. The CDR3 runs 13 residues. Germline V gene data show CDR1 as MGHDK and CDR2 as SYGVNS. The CDR3 loop is CASSEPGVETQYF. CDR3 bases: TGTGCCAGCAGTGAACCCGGGGTTGAGACCCAGTACTTC.

This sequence joins TRBV6-4 and TRBJ2-3; D possibly corresponds to TRBD2 (5 bases). Trimming removed 3 bases from V and 6 bases from J, with 10 bases in between. CDR3 size: 13 residues. Per the germline V gene, CDR1 is MRHNA and CDR2 is SNTAGT. The CDR3 loop is CASSERERDTQYF. The CDR3 region has the DNA TGTGCCAGCAGTGAACGAGAGCGGGATACGCAGTATTTT.

The chain uses TRBV29-1 and TRBJ2-1; 9 nucleotides align to TRBD1. J lost 8 bases, V lost 6 bases, and 5 bases had no gene match. Germline V gene data show CDR1 as SQVTM and CDR2 as ANQGSEA. This CDR3 comprises 12 residues. The CDR3 sequence: CSVVGQGDEQFF. CDR3 bases: TGCAGCGTGGTGGGACAGGGAGATGAGCAGTTCTTC.

This rearrangement joins TRBV4-3 to TRBJ2-1; TRBD2 matches at 11 bases. CDR1 is LGHNA and CDR2 is YSLEER in the germline V gene. J gave up 9 bases and V 4 bases, and 8 bases lay outside the gene matches. CDR3 length: 15 amino acids. CDR3 residues: CASSPGVAGGLEQFF. The CDR3 DNA reads TGCGCCAGCAGCCCCGGGGTAGCGGGAGGGCTTGAGCAGTTCTTC.

CDR3 amino acids: CAWSVEGARGQPQHF. The DNA for the CDR3 is TGTGCCTGGAGTGTGGAGGGGGCTAGGGGTCAGCCCCAGCATTTT. This chain uses TRBV30 with TRBJ1-5; 7 positions agree with TRBD1. Germline CDR1 is GTSNPN and CDR2 is SVGIG (reference sequence). The ends lost 0 bases at V and 6 bases at J; junction bases unmatched: 8. The CDR3 covers 15 residues.

CDR3 residues: CASTDTTEAFF. In DNA, the CDR3 is TGTGCCAGCACTGACACGACTGAAGCTTTCTTT. This chain links TRBV7-9 with TRBJ1-1; D is uncertain. The CDR3 is 11 amino acids. Germline loops: CDR1 SEHNR, CDR2 FQNEAQ (reference sequence). Trimming left V 7 bases short and J 5 bases short, with 8 bases between.

This sequence joins TRBV6-4 and TRBJ2-1; TRBD1 agrees at 10 bases. Germline trimming cut 3 bases from V and 9 bases from J; bases unmatched to any gene: 2. Germline V lookup: CDR1 MRHNA, CDR2 SNTAGT. This CDR3 comprises 13 residues. CDR3 residues: CASSETGGTEQFF. CDR3 sequence (DNA): TGTGCCAGCAGTGAGACAGGGGGCACTGAGCAGTTCTTC.

CDR3 in DNA: TGTGCCAGCAGCCAAGGGCACCAAATGAACACTGAAGCTTTCTTT. Its translation is CASSQGHQMNTEAFF. J is TRBJ1-1 and V is TRBV3-1 (or the pseudogene TRBV3-2); D uncertain. Germline V gene sequence: CDR1 LGHDT, CDR2 YNNKEL (reference sequence). The CDR3 contains 15 residues. V lost 1 base and J lost 0, with 9 bases in between.

J is TRBJ1-2 and V is TRBV28, with a tentative D call TRBD1 (6 bases). Germline V lookup: CDR1 MDHEN, CDR2 SYDVKM. The CDR3 is 13 residues long. Between the trimmed V and J ends, which lost 6 bases and 4 bases, there was a span of 12 bases. CDR3 protein: CASSIGGIYGYTF. CDR3 coding DNA: TGTGCCAGCAGCATAGGGGGAATCTATGGCTACACCTTC.

The chain carries TRBV5-1 and TRBJ1-2; 8 nucleotides align to TRBD1. Germline V gene data show CDR1 as SGHRS and CDR2 as YFSETQ. The CDR3 spans 15 residues. V lost 5 bases, J lost 0 bases, and 6 bases stayed unmatched. The CDR3 is CASRITGGTNYGYTF. The CDR3 DNA reads TGCGCCAGCAGGATCACAGGGGGAACTAACTATGGCTACACCTTC.

J is TRBJ2-3 and V is TRBV6-1, with D possibly being TRBD2 (5 bases). The CDR3 contains 15 residues. Germline V gene sequence: CDR1 MNHNS, CDR2 SASEGT. Trimming shortened V by 1 base and J by 0 bases, and 8 bases separated the two germline ends. As DNA, the CDR3 is TGTGCCAGCAGTGAAGGGGAGCTTAGCACAGATACGCAGTATTTT. Translated: CASSEGELSTDTQYF.

This chain uses TRBV27 with TRBJ1-5; 9 bases map to TRBD1. Germline CDR1 and CDR2: MNHEY and SMNVEV (reference sequence). The CDR3 has 13 amino acids. V lost 2 bases, J lost 7 bases, and 0 bases stayed unmatched. In nucleotides, the CDR3 is TGTGCCAGCAGTTTAGGGACAGGGCAGCCCCAGCATTTT. Its protein is CASSLGTGQPQHF.

The rearrangement uses TRBV11-2 and TRBJ2-2; perhaps TRBD1 as D (5 bases). Germline V gene data show CDR1 as SGHAT and CDR2 as FQNNGV. With 3 bases removed from V and 2 bases from J, the gap between germline ends came to 10 bases. CDR3 length: 15 amino acids. CDR3 coding DNA: TGTGCCAGCAGCTTCTGGGGCCCTAACACCGGGGAGCTGTTTTTT. This gives the protein CASSFWGPNTGELFF.

The chain combines TRBV5-1 with TRBJ2-5, with no clear D. Germline V gives CDR1 SGHRS, CDR2 YFSETQ. The CDR3 runs 15 residues. Trimming stripped 4 bases from V and 2 bases from J, with 15 bases between. The CDR3 protein is CASSAQMGRQETQYF. The CDR3 DNA reads TGCGCCAGCAGCGCACAGATGGGCCGGCAAGAGACCCAGTACTTC.

The gene calls are TRBV28 and TRBJ1-5; D is unclear. CDR1 and CDR2 (germline): MDHEN, SYDVKM. The CDR3 is 14 amino acids. Trimming removed 6 bases at V and 9 bases at J, with 18 bases between. CDR3: CASRGGPTGLPQHF. DNA for the CDR3: TGTGCCAGCAGGGGAGGTCCTACCGGTTTGCCCCAGCATTTT.

The chain couples TRBV19 to TRBJ1-6; 7 positions agree with TRBD1. The germline gives CDR1 LNHDA, CDR2 SQIVND (reference sequence). The CDR3 has 13 residues. V gave up 8 bases and J gave up 10 bases; unmatched junction bases: 8. The CDR3 is CASQGQPWSPLHF. DNA for the CDR3: TGTGCCAGTCAGGGACAGCCCTGGTCACCCCTCCACTTT.

The chain couples TRBV7-2 to TRBJ1-5; D is undetermined. Trimming stripped 1 base from V and 0 bases from J, with 7 bases between. The germline V gene encodes CDR1 SGHTA and CDR2 FQGNSA. This CDR3 spans 15 amino acids. The CDR3 nucleotides are TGTGCCAGCAGCTTAGTGTCCTTTAGCAATCAGCCCCAGCATTTT. The encoded protein is CASSLVSFSNQPQHF.

This rearrangement joins TRBV6-5 to TRBJ2-2, with D possibly being TRBD2 (5 bases). V was trimmed by 5 bases and J by 7 bases, leaving 11 bases between them. The CDR3 has 13 residues. CDR1 and CDR2 (germline): MNHEY, SVGAGI. In DNA, the CDR3 is TGTGCCAGCAGTACGAGGGTAGGCGGGGAGCTGTTTTTT. Translation gives CASSTRVGGELFF.

This clone was observed a few times. The chain has TRBV7-8 and TRBJ1-2, with TRBD1 matching 10 bases. V lost 5 bases, J lost 3 bases, and 27 bases stayed unmatched. CDR1 and CDR2 from the germline V gene are SGHVS and FQNEAQ. This CDR3 is built from 22 residues. CDR3 sequence (DNA): TGTGCCAGCAGCCCGGGGATTATGTTTTTAAGGGGTAGCGGGACAGGGGACTATGGCTACACCTTC. It is translated as CASSPGIMFLRGSGTGDYGYTF.

The chain links TRBV11-3 to TRBJ2-1, with 12 bases that match TRBD2. The V segment lost 6 bases and the J segment 2 bases; nucleotides outside the gene matches: 5. This CDR3 has 16 residues. Germline CDR1 SGHNT, CDR2 YENEEA. CDR3 coding DNA: TGTGCCAGCAGTAAACGGACTAGCGGGGCCTACAATGAGCAGTTCTTC. Translating gives CASSKRTSGAYNEQFF.

V gene TRBV4-1 combines with J gene TRBJ1-1, with D unclear. Germline V lookup: CDR1 MGHRA, CDR2 YSYEKL. With 2 bases removed from V and 0 bases from J, the gap between germline ends came to 4 bases. This CDR3 has 13 amino acids. The chain's CDR3 is CASSQQMNTEAFF. In DNA form, the CDR3 reads TGCGCCAGCAGCCAACAAATGAACACTGAAGCTTTCTTT.